This entry describes one TCR beta chain. Libraries were prepared by immunoSEQ multiplex PCR; TCRdb keeps only in-frame clonotypes and omits some of them. The table shows about 400,000 clones, with around nine tenths occurring only once. Germline CDR1 and CDR2: SEHNR and FQNEAQ (reference sequence). The CDR3 length is 19 residues. V shed 4 bases and J 1 base; nucleotides not matched to a gene: 11. Treatment noted: over 15 received Ad26.COV2.S at low or high dose, single or two shots; a few received placebo; per-sample allocation not given. The samples were gathered on day 63 after the first injection of vaccine or placebo. The data were taken from a study of Ad26.COV2.S vaccination and SARS-CoV-2 variants.

Material: peripheral blood, obtained in a trial of Ad26.COV2.S vaccine versus placebo. The chain has TRBV7-9 and TRBJ2-1, with 12 bases lining up with TRBD2. The sequence was obtained from a person aged 18 to 59 who received the Ad26.COV2.S COVID-19 vaccine or a placebo. The DNA of the CDR3 is TGTGCCAGCAGCTCGGGACACCGTCTAGCGGGAGGGTCCTACAATGAGCAGTTCTTC. Translating it yields CASSSGHRLAGGSYNEQFF.